Many counts were recorded for the clone carrying this TCR beta chain. Its antigen is as yet unknown. Those donating, healthy Caucasian individuals from Russia, were aged roughly 6 to 90. CDR3 length: 11 residues. Trimming took 3 bases from V and 3 from J, leaving 5 bases between them. Germline CDR1 and CDR2: DFQATT and SNEGSKA (reference sequence). These data originate in a study of blood T cells in healthy people across ages. It was with a sample-barcoded 5' primer and a J-beta primer mix that a second PCR of roughly 7 to 12 cycles was run. One entry per CDR3 protein results from TCRdb running MiXCR on the 5' RACE reads. Here the sample spans hundreds of thousands of distinct CDR3 sequences, 35% to 40% being singletons. Study-level findings and limits: Across samples, TCR beta diversity tracked strongly with naive T cell percentage. Both higher diversity and more naive CD4+ cells marked long-lived donors when set against aged donors.

This sequence joins TRBV20-1 and TRBJ1-2, with D uncertain. Sequenced material: blood. The receptor's source is a man between 18 and 35 years old in good health. As DNA, the CDR3 is TGCAGTGCTAGTTATGACTATGGCTACACCTTC. Protein: CSASYDYGYTF.